A selection of T cell receptor beta chains follows, all from one sample in a study of long-term antiretroviral therapy in people with HIV. Sequenced by immunoSEQ multiplex PCR; TCRdb stores in-frame clones only, minus some. The table has about 33,000 clones, 95% to 97% seen once; the top ten hold roughly 2.5%. This specimen was unsorted PBMCs, taken roughly 6.4 years after starting antiretroviral therapy. These TCRs come from a man aged 30 to 45 with HIV. Each CDR3 is given with its conserved first and last residue. D genes are given only for firm matches. Clone size is shown for a subset of rows, as once, few, many or a class of expanded clone.

v_call: TRBV9
clone_size: NA
j_call: TRBJ2-7
d_call: NA
cdr3_nt: TGTGCCAGCAGCGCTTCCACAGGGATCGAGCAGTACTTC
cdr3_aa: CASSASTGIEQYF

v_call: TRBV7-9
clone_size: NA
j_call: TRBJ2-7
d_call: TRBD2
cdr3_nt: TGTGCCAGCAGCTTAGGGGCGCTAGCGGGAGAGGCCTACGAGCAGTACTTC
cdr3_aa: CASSLGALAGEAYEQYF

v_call: TRBV29-1
clone_size: NA
j_call: TRBJ2-7
d_call: NA
cdr3_nt: TGCAGCGTTCGGGGCCCCTACGAGCAGTACTTC
cdr3_aa: CSVRGPYEQYF

v_call: TRBV19
clone_size: NA
j_call: TRBJ1-6
d_call: NA
cdr3_nt: TGTGCCAGTAGTATTACCTCGGAGGGTTCACCCCTCCACTTT
cdr3_aa: CASSITSEGSPLHF

v_call: TRBV27
clone_size: NA
j_call: TRBJ2-1
d_call: TRBD1
cdr3_nt: TGTGCCAGCAGTCCCACGACAGGGACCTACTACAATGAGCAGTTCTTC
cdr3_aa: CASSPTTGTYYNEQFF

v_call: TRBV9
clone_size: NA
j_call: TRBJ1-4
d_call: NA
cdr3_nt: TGTGCCAGCAGCGGCGAGGGCCTGGGTGAAAAACTGTTTTTT
cdr3_aa: CASSGEGLGEKLFF

v_call: TRBV10-3
clone_size: NA
j_call: TRBJ2-7
d_call: NA
cdr3_nt: TGTGCCACCTCCTTGGCAGGGGAGGACGAGCAGTACTTC
cdr3_aa: CATSLAGEDEQYF

v_call: TRBV7-9
clone_size: NA
j_call: TRBJ1-3
d_call: NA
cdr3_nt: TGTGCAACCCGGGAGGGAGGTGGAAACACCATATATTTT
cdr3_aa: CATREGGGNTIYF

v_call: TRBV6-4
clone_size: NA
j_call: TRBJ2-6
d_call: NA
cdr3_nt: TGTGCCAGCAGCCGGGGGACCTCTGGGGCCAACGTCCTGACTTTC
cdr3_aa: CASSRGTSGANVLTF

v_call: TRBV5-1
clone_size: NA
j_call: TRBJ1-2
d_call: NA
cdr3_nt: TGCGCCAGCAGCTTAGGGGTCGGCTACACCTTC
cdr3_aa: CASSLGVGYTF

v_call: TRBV2
clone_size: NA
j_call: TRBJ1-1
d_call: NA
cdr3_nt: TGTGCCAGCAGTGAGGGGGCAGGTGAAGCTTTCTTT
cdr3_aa: CASSEGAGEAFF

v_call: TRBV18
clone_size: few
j_call: TRBJ1-6
d_call: TRBD1
cdr3_nt: TGTGCCAGCTCGCCCACGCTTCCAGGGGGCCCTGATGGGGATTCACCCCTCCACTTT
cdr3_aa: CASSPTLPGGPDGDSPLHF

v_call: TRBV5-1
clone_size: NA
j_call: TRBJ2-2
d_call: TRBD1
cdr3_nt: TGCGCCAGCAGCGCCGGACAGGGGACGAACACCGGGGAGCTGTTTTTT
cdr3_aa: CASSAGQGTNTGELFF

v_call: TRBV5-6
clone_size: NA
j_call: TRBJ1-2
d_call: TRBD1
cdr3_nt: TGTGCCAGCAGCTTGGGACAGGGGGCGCTGGGCTACACCTTC
cdr3_aa: CASSLGQGALGYTF

v_call: TRBV11-2
clone_size: NA
j_call: TRBJ2-7
d_call: TRBD2
cdr3_nt: TGTGCCAGCAGCTTTGGGACTACATATTACGAGCAGTACTTC
cdr3_aa: CASSFGTTYYEQYF

v_call: TRBV7-9
clone_size: few
j_call: TRBJ2-4
d_call: NA
cdr3_nt: TGTGCCAGCAGCTTACCAGGCCTAGCCAAAAACATTCAGTACTTC
cdr3_aa: CASSLPGLAKNIQYF

v_call: TRBV19
clone_size: NA
j_call: TRBJ1-3
d_call: NA
cdr3_nt: TGTGCCAGTAGTACCCGAGGAGCAGGGGTCTCCGGAAACACCATATATTTT
cdr3_aa: CASSTRGAGVSGNTIYF

v_call: TRBV6-5
clone_size: NA
j_call: TRBJ1-4
d_call: NA
cdr3_nt: TGTGCCAGCAGTAAGGGGCCTTTGGGGGGTGAAAAACTGTTTTTT
cdr3_aa: CASSKGPLGGEKLFF

v_call: TRBV6-1
clone_size: NA
j_call: TRBJ1-1
d_call: NA
cdr3_nt: TGTGCCAGCAGTGAAGCGTCTCGGAACACTGAAGCTTTCTTT
cdr3_aa: CASSEASRNTEAFF

v_call: TRBV27
clone_size: NA
j_call: TRBJ2-5
d_call: NA
cdr3_nt: TGTGCCAGCAGTCCCGCTTCCACTAGGCAGGAGACCCAGTACTTC
cdr3_aa: CASSPASTRQETQYF

v_call: TRBV21-1
clone_size: once
j_call: TRBJ1-2
d_call: NA
cdr3_nt: TGTGCCAGCAGCAAAGGATCAGGGGATGGCTACACCTTC
cdr3_aa: CASSKGSGDGYTF

v_call: TRBV19
clone_size: NA
j_call: TRBJ2-1
d_call: NA
cdr3_nt: TGTGCCAGTAGCTCTGAGAGCGGTGAGCAGTTCTTC
cdr3_aa: CASSSESGEQFF

v_call: TRBV5-1
clone_size: NA
j_call: TRBJ2-2
d_call: TRBD2
cdr3_nt: TGCGCCAGCAGCTTGCCTAGCGGGAACACCGGGGAGCTGTTTTTT
cdr3_aa: CASSLPSGNTGELFF

v_call: TRBV25-1
clone_size: NA
j_call: TRBJ2-7
d_call: TRBD1
cdr3_nt: TGTGCCAGCAGCTACGGGACAGGGTACGACGAGCAGTACTTC
cdr3_aa: CASSYGTGYDEQYF

v_call: TRBV6-5
clone_size: NA
j_call: TRBJ1-1
d_call: TRBD1
cdr3_nt: TGTGCCAGCAGTTACACGATGACAGGGAGGGACACTGAAGCTTTCTTT
cdr3_aa: CASSYTMTGRDTEAFF

v_call: TRBV7-6
clone_size: NA
j_call: TRBJ2-7
d_call: TRBD1
cdr3_nt: TGTGCCAGCAGCCAGACAGGGGAGAGAGCTTACGAGCAGTACTTC
cdr3_aa: CASSQTGERAYEQYF

v_call: TRBV25-1
clone_size: NA
j_call: TRBJ2-2
d_call: NA
cdr3_nt: TGTGCCAGCAGTGATTTTCACTCGAACACCGGGGAGCTGTTTTTT
cdr3_aa: CASSDFHSNTGELFF

v_call: TRBV6-5
clone_size: NA
j_call: TRBJ1-2
d_call: NA
cdr3_nt: TGTGCCAGCACCCCCGGAGGACAGTATGGCTACACCTTC
cdr3_aa: CASTPGGQYGYTF

v_call: TRBV7-9
clone_size: NA
j_call: TRBJ1-3
d_call: NA
cdr3_nt: TGTGCCAGCAGCTTATTACGGCGCTCTGGAAACACCATATATTTT
cdr3_aa: CASSLLRRSGNTIYF